This entry lists 25 T cell receptor beta chains sequenced from one sample in a study of blood T cell repertoires in COVID-19. Only in-frame clones appear in the TCRdb table, and some are missing; sequencing was by immunoSEQ multiplex PCR. There are 120,000 or so clones in the sample; 65% to 85% occur only once, and approximately 17% lies in the top ten. Sequenced input: peripheral blood. The receptors were gathered from a man aged 25-45 years with COVID-19, enrolled during active disease.

This clone was picked up one time. The J gene is TRBJ2-3, the V gene TRBV6-5; 9 nucleotides line up with TRBD1. The CDR3 is 15 residues long. CDR1 MNHEY and CDR2 SVGAGI come from the germline V gene. V gave up 9 bases and J gave up 5 bases; unmatched junction bases: 12. The CDR3 coding sequence is TGTGCCAGTTGCCGGGACAGGGCGCTCAAAGATACGCAGTATTTT. Protein: CASCRDRALKDTQYF.

The rearrangement links TRBV5-4 to TRBJ1-2; 7 bases are shared with TRBD1. The trim removed 4 bases at V and 2 bases at J, leaving 5 bases unmatched. Germline-derived CDR1 and CDR2 are SGHNT and YYREEE (reference sequence). The length of the CDR3 is 14 residues. The CDR3 protein is CASSPRTGNYGYTF. The CDR3 DNA reads TGTGCCAGCAGCCCCCGGACAGGCAACTATGGCTACACCTTC.

The gene calls are TRBV5-1 and TRBJ2-1, with a weak D call TRBD1 (6 bases). The V end lost 0 bases, the J end lost 2 bases, and 15 bases lay between the germline ends. CDR3 length: 17 amino acids. The germline CDR1 and CDR2 sequences are SGHRS and YFSETQ. The CDR3 nucleotides are TGCGCCAGCAGCTTGGGGGTACAGGGTGAAACCTACAATGAGCAGTTCTTC. This translates into CASSLGVQGETYNEQFF.

In DNA, the CDR3 is TGTGCCAGTAGTACGGGGGTATACACCATATATTTT. It translates to CASSTGVYTIYF. The chain is built from TRBV19 and TRBJ1-3; maybe TRBD1 (5 bases). Germline values: CDR1 LNHDA, CDR2 SQIVND (reference sequence). Trimming took 4 bases from V and 8 from J, leaving 9 bases between them. The CDR3 is 12 amino acids.

The J gene is TRBJ2-7, the V gene TRBV2, with D possibly TRBD1 on 6 matching bases. Trimming took 6 bases from V and 6 from J, leaving 18 bases between them. CDR3 length: 14 amino acids. The germline V gene encodes CDR1 SNHLY and CDR2 FYNNEI. CDR3 DNA sequence: TGTGCCAGCAGAGCCGGTGTGGGGGCGTCCGAGCAGTACTTC. Amino acids: CASRAGVGASEQYF.

The rearrangement links TRBV29-1 to TRBJ2-1; no definite D call. Germline-derived CDR1 and CDR2 are SQVTM and ANQGSEA. The CDR3 runs 12 residues. Trimming left V 0 bases short and J 9 bases short, with 9 bases between. CDR3 in DNA: TGCAGCGTTGAAGATTTAGCCCCTGAGCAGTTCTTC. It encodes CSVEDLAPEQFF.

The DNA of the CDR3 is TGTGCCAGCAGTCCACCAGGGACAGGGGGCGTCTACGAGCAGTACTTC. Translating gives CASSPPGTGGVYEQYF. The rearrangement uses TRBV28 and TRBJ2-7, with 12 nucleotides matching TRBD1. There are 16 residues in the CDR3. Germline trimming cut 5 bases from V and 3 bases from J; bases unmatched to any gene: 8. Germline V CDR1 and CDR2: MDHEN, SYDVKM.

The chain combines TRBV10-2 with TRBJ2-1; TRBD2 aligns across 11 bases. The length of the CDR3 is 16 residues. The germline CDR1 and CDR2 sequences are WSHSY and SAAADI. Germline trimming cut 0 bases from V and 7 bases from J; bases unmatched to any gene: 5. The DNA for the CDR3 is TGCGCCAGCAGTGAGTCTGGTAGCGGGGGGGCAAATGAGCAGTTCTTC. Its protein product is CASSESGSGGANEQFF.

This sequence joins TRBV5-4 and TRBJ1-1, with 7 bases identical to TRBD1. CDR1 is SGHNT and CDR2 is YYREEE in the germline V gene (reference sequence). This CDR3 has 17 residues. J gave up 0 bases and V 1 base, and 9 bases lay outside the gene matches. The CDR3 region is CASSLWAGTAMNTEAFF. CDR3 nucleotides: TGTGCCAGCAGCTTGTGGGCCGGGACAGCAATGAACACTGAAGCTTTCTTT.

The V call is TRBV12-5, the J call TRBJ1-4, with TRBD1 matching over 11 bases. Germline V gene data show CDR1 as LGHNT and CDR2 as FRNRAP. This CDR3 is 14 amino acids long. Trimming at V came to 5 bases and at J to 8 bases, leaving 4 bases not matched to a gene. CDR3 protein: CASGPDRGQEKLFF. The DNA for the CDR3 is TGTGCTAGTGGTCCGGACAGGGGGCAGGAAAAACTGTTTTTT.

The CDR3 DNA sequence: TGTGCCAGCAGCTCCCCAGCACGGACAGGGAACTCACCCCTCCACTTT. This codes for CASSSPARTGNSPLHF. The gene calls are TRBV28 and TRBJ1-6, with 8 bases matching TRBD1. The germline V gene encodes CDR1 MDHEN and CDR2 SYDVKM. CDR3 length: 16 residues. The ends lost 6 bases at V and 10 bases at J; junction bases unmatched: 14.

The J gene is TRBJ2-5, the V gene TRBV7-2; no clear D. The CDR3 covers 16 residues. The germline V gene has CDR1 SGHTA and CDR2 FQGNSA. Trimming took off 1 base at V and 1 base at J, with 13 bases between the two ends. This chain's CDR3 is CASSLDVETLQETQYF. The CDR3 nucleotides read TGTGCCAGCAGCTTAGATGTTGAAACTCTCCAAGAGACCCAGTACTTC.

CDR3 residues: CASSLNRGRQHF. The CDR3 nucleotides read TGTGCCAGTAGCCTAAACAGGGGCCGCCAGCATTTT. This sequence joins TRBV19 and TRBJ1-5; 7 bases are a match to TRBD1. The CDR3 runs to 12 residues. With V trimmed by 6 bases and J by 12 bases, 8 bases remained unmatched. Germline loops: CDR1 LNHDA, CDR2 SQIVND (reference sequence).

The rearrangement links TRBV6-4 to TRBJ1-4; TRBD1 might be the D (5 bases). Trimming left V 3 bases short and J 8 bases short, with 16 bases between. CDR3 size: 15 residues. Per the germline V gene, CDR1 is MRHNA and CDR2 is SNTAGT. The CDR3 bases are TGTGCCAGCAGTGAAAGAGGAGGGACGGGCGAAAAACTGTTTTTT. Amino acids: CASSERGGTGEKLFF.

V gene TRBV3-1 (or the pseudogene TRBV3-2) combines with J gene TRBJ1-6; D gene ambiguous. Germline loops: CDR1 LGHDT, CDR2 YNNKEL (reference sequence). This CDR3 comprises 13 residues. The V and J ends lost 3 bases and 8 bases respectively, with 8 bases between them. For the CDR3, the DNA is TGTGCCAGCAGCCACCGGACTGATTCACCCCTCCACTTT. Its translation is CASSHRTDSPLHF.

This rearrangement joins TRBV5-1 to TRBJ1-2, with TRBD1 identical over 7 bases. Per the germline V gene, CDR1 is SGHRS and CDR2 is YFSETQ. The CDR3 sequence is 16 residues long. Trimming cost V 4 bases and J 1 base; bases outside gene matches: 10. CDR3 coding DNA: TGCGCCAGCAGCCTTTCCGGGACAGCTTATAACTATGGCTACACCTTC. It encodes CASSLSGTAYNYGYTF. The full variable domain, rest sourced from reference TRBV5-1 and TRBJ1-2, is KAGVTQTPRYLIKTRGQQVTLSCSPISGHRSVSWYQQTPGQGLQFLFEYFSETQRNKGNFPGRFSGRQFSNSRSEMNVSTLELGDSALYLCASSLSGTAYNYGYTFGSGTRLTVV.

The chain carries TRBV7-9 and TRBJ2-2; possibly TRBD2 for D (5 bases). This CDR3 spans 16 amino acids. CDR1 is SEHNR and CDR2 is FQNEAQ in the germline V gene (reference sequence). With 1 base removed from V and 1 base from J, the gap between germline ends came to 10 bases. The CDR3 region is CASSLGGEGNTGELFF. The CDR3 nucleotides are TGTGCCAGCAGCTTAGGTGGTGAGGGGAACACCGGGGAGCTGTTTTTT.

V usage is TRBV30 and J usage is TRBJ2-1; D possibly corresponds to TRBD2 (5 bases). Germline V gene data show CDR1 as GTSNPN and CDR2 as SVGIG (reference sequence). This CDR3 is built from 17 residues. V lost 0 bases to trimming and J lost 7 bases, with 22 bases between them. CDR3 sequence (DNA): TGTGCCTGGAGTGTAGAGATGGGGAGAAGGGTCGGGAATGAGCAGTTCTTC. Translated, it gives CAWSVEMGRRVGNEQFF.

A single count supports this clone. This chain joins TRBV5-6 and TRBJ2-2; 16 positions agree with TRBD2. The CDR3 runs 16 residues. Germline assignment: CDR1 SGHDT and CDR2 YYEEEE. With V trimmed by 3 bases and J by 9 bases, 5 bases remained unmatched. Here the CDR3 DNA reads TGTGCCAGCAGCTCGGGACTAGCGGGAGGGCCGCGGGAGCTGTTTTTT. Translating gives CASSSGLAGGPRELFF.

The chain has TRBV5-1 and TRBJ2-5; 7 bases are shared with TRBD1. Trimming removed 5 bases from V and 0 bases from J; junction bases left unmatched: 7. Germline V gene lookup returns CDR1 SGHRS and CDR2 YFSETQ. The CDR3 has 15 amino acids. The CDR3, as DNA: TGCGCCAGCAGGACAGGGAGAGGGTACCAAGAGACCCAGTACTTC. Protein product: CASRTGRGYQETQYF.

The CDR3 protein is CASSSLAGWSSYNEQFF. In DNA, the CDR3 is TGTGCCAGCAGTTCCCTAGCGGGATGGAGCTCCTACAATGAGCAGTTCTTC. The chain is built from TRBV6-2 or TRBV6-3 and TRBJ2-1; TRBD2 aligns across 9 bases. The CDR3 contains 17 residues. The ends lost 4 bases at V and 0 bases at J; junction bases unmatched: 7. Germline V gene data show CDR1 as MNHEY and CDR2 as SVGEGT.

The CDR3 here is CASTSRERVTGELFF. The CDR3 DNA reads TGTGCCAGTACCTCGCGGGAGCGAGTCACCGGGGAGCTGTTTTTT. This rearrangement joins TRBV19 to TRBJ2-2; 7 bases are shared with TRBD2. The CDR3 contains 15 residues. Per the germline V gene, CDR1 is LNHDA and CDR2 is SQIVND (reference sequence). V lost 7 bases and J lost 4; bases outside the gene matches: 9.

In DNA, the CDR3 is TGCGCCAGCAGCCAAGAAACTAGCGGGAGGCCCGCGAATGAGCAGTTCTTC. Protein sequence: CASSQETSGRPANEQFF. This chain links TRBV4-1 with TRBJ2-1, with TRBD2 matching over 12 bases. The CDR3 is made up of 17 amino acids. Per the germline V gene, CDR1 is MGHRA and CDR2 is YSYEKL. J was trimmed by 7 bases and V by 0 bases; bases with no gene match: 7.

This rearrangement joins TRBV28 to TRBJ1-5; TRBD1 is a possible D gene (6 bases). Trimming removed 1 base at V and 4 bases at J, with 20 bases between. CDR1 is MDHEN, CDR2 SYDVKM, per germline. The length of the CDR3 is 18 residues. CDR3 DNA sequence: TGTGCCAGCAGTTTATCCCAGCCGGACAGTTTAAAGAATCAGCCCCAGCATTTT. As protein: CASSLSQPDSLKNQPQHF.

This rearrangement joins TRBV30 to TRBJ1-1; 10 bases match TRBD1. The V gene's germline CDR1 is GTSNPN and CDR2 SVGIG (reference sequence). V gave up 5 bases and J gave up 9 bases; unmatched junction bases: 3. The CDR3 length is 11 residues. The CDR3 spells CAWGQGGQAFF. As DNA, the CDR3 is TGTGCCTGGGGACAGGGGGGTCAAGCTTTCTTT.